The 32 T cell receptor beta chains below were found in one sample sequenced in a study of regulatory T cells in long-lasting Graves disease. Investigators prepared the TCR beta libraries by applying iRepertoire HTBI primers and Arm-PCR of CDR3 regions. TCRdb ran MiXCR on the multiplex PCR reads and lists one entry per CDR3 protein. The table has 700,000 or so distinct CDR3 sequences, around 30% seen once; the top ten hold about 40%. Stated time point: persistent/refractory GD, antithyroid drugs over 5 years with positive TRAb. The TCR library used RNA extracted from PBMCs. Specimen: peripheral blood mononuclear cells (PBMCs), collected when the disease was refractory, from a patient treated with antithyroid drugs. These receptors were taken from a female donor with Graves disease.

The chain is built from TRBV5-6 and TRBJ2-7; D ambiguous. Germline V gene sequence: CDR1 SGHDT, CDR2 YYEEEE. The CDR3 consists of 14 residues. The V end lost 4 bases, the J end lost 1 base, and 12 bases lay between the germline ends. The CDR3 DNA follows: TGTGCCAGCAGCAATCGACGTAAATCCTACGAGCAGTACTTC. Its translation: CASSNRRKSYEQYF.

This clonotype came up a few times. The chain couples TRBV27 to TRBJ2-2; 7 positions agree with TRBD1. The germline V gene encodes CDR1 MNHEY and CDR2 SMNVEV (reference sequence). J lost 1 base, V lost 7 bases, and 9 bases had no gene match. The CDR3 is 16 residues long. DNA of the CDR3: TGTGCCAGCAAAATCTTCGGACAGGTGAACACCGGGGAGCTGTTTTTT. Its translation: CASKIFGQVNTGELFF.

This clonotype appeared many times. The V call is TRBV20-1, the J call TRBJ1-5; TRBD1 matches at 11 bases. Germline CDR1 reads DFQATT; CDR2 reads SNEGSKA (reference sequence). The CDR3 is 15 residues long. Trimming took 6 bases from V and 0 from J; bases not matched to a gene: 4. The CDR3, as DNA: TGCAGTGCAACCGGGACAGGGGGTAGCAATCAGCCCCAGCATTTT. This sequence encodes CSATGTGGSNQPQHF.

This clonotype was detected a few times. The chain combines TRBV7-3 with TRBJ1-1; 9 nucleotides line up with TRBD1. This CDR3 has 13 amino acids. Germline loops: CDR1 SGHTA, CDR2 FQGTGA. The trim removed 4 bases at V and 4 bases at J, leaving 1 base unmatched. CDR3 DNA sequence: TGTGCCAGCAGCTGGGACAGGGTCACTGAAGCTTTCTTT. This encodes CASSWDRVTEAFF. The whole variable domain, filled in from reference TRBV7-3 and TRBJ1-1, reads GAGVSQTPSNKVTEKGKYVELRCDPISGHTALYWYRQSLGQGPEFLIYFQGTGAADDSGLPNDRFFAVRPEGSVSTLKIQRTERGDSAVYLCASSWDRVTEAFFGQGTRLTVV.

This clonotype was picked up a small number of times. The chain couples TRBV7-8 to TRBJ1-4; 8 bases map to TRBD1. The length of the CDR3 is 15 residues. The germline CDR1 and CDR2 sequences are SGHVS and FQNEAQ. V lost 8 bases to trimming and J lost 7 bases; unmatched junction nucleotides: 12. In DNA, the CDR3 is TGTGCCAGCGGATCCAGGACAGGGACGCGTGAAAAACTGTTTTTT. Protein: CASGSRTGTREKLFF.

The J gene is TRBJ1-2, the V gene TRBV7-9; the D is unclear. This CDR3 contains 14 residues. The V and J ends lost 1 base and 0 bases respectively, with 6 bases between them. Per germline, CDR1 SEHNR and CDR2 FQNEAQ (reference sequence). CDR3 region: CASSLDNANYGYTF. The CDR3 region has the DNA TGTGCCAGCAGCTTAGACAACGCTAACTATGGCTACACCTTC.

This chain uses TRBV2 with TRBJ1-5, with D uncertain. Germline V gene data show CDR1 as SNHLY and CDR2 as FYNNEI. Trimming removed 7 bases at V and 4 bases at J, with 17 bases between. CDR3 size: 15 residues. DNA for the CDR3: TGTGCCAGCAACCGGAGGATCTTGGCAAATCAGCCCCAGCATTTT. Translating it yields CASNRRILANQPQHF.

CDR3 in amino acids: CASSEGRVRGNTIYF. The CDR3, as DNA: TGTGCCAGCAGTGAAGGGAGGGTGAGGGGAAACACCATATATTTT. This sequence joins TRBV2 and TRBJ1-3; no clear D. Germline V lookup: CDR1 SNHLY, CDR2 FYNNEI. V was cut by 1 base and J by 4 bases, with 11 bases left in between. The CDR3 totals 15 residues.

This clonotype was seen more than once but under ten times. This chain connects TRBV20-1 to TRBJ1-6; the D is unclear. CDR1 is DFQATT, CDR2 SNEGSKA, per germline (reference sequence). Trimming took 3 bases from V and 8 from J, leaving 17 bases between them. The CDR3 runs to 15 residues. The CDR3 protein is CSARSETRPYSPLHF. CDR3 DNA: TGCAGTGCTAGGTCCGAGACCCGGCCCTATTCACCCCTCCACTTT.

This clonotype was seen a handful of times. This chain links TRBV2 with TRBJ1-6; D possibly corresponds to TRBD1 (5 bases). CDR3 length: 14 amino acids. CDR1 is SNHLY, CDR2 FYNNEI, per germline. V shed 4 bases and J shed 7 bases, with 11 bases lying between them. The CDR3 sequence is CASSGSGSNSPLHF. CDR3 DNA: TGTGCCAGCAGTGGTTCAGGGTCGAATTCACCCCTCCACTTT.

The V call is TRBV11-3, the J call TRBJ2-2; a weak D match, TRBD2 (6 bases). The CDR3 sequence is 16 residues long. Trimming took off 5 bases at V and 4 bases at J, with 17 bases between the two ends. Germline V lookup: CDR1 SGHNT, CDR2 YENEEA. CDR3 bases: TGTGCCAGCAGCCCCCGTGTCGGGAGCGGCACCGGGGAGCTGTTTTTT. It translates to CASSPRVGSGTGELFF.

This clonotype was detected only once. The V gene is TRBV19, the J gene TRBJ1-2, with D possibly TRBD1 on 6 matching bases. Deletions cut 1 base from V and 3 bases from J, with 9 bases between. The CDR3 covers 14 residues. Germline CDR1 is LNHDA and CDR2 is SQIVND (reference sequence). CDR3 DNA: TGTGCCAGTAGTATAGTGGCAGGGGACTATGGCTACACCTTC. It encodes CASSIVAGDYGYTF. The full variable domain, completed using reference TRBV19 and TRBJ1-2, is DGGITQSPKYLFRKEGQNVTLSCEQNLNHDAMYWYRQDPGQGLRLIYYSQIVNDFQKGDIAEGYSVSREKKESFPLTVTSAQKNPTAFYLCASSIVAGDYGYTFGSGTRLTVV.

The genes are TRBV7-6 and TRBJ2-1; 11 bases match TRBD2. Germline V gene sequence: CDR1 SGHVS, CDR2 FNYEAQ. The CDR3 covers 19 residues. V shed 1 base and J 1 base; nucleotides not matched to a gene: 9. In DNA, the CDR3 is TGTGCCAGCAGCTTAGGGGCTAGCGGGAGGATCGGGTCCTACAATGAGCAGTTCTTC. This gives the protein CASSLGASGRIGSYNEQFF. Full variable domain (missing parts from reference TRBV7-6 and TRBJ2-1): GAGVSQSPRYKVTKRGQDVALRCDPISGHVSLYWYRQALGQGPEFLTYFNYEAQQDKSGLPNDRFSAERPEGSISTLTIQRTEQRDSAMYRCASSLGASGRIGSYNEQFFGPGTRLTVL.

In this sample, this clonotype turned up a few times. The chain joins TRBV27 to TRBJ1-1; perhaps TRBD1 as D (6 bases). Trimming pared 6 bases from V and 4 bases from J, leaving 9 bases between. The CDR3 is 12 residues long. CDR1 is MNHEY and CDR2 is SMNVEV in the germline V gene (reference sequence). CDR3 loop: CASREGVTEAFF. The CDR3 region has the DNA TGTGCCAGCAGGGAGGGGGTCACTGAAGCTTTCTTT.

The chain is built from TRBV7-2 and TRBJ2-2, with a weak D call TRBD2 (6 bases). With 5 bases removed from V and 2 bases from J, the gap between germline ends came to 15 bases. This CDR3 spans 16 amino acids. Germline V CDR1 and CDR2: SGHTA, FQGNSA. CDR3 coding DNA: TGTGCCAGCAGCCCGCCGGGACTCTCAAACACCGGGGAGCTGTTTTTT. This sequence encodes CASSPPGLSNTGELFF.

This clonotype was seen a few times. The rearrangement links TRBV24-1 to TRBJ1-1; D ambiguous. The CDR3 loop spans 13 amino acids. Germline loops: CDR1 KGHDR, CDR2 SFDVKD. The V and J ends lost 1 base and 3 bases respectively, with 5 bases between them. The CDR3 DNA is TGTGCCACCAGTGATTTAGGAGACACTGAAGCTTTCTTT. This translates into CATSDLGDTEAFF.

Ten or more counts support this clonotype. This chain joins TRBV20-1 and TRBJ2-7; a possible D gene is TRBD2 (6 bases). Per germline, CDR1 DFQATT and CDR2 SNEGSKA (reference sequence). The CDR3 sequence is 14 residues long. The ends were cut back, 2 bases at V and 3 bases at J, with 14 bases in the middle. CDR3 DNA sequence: TGCAGTGCTAGACGTAGCGGAGCAAACTACGAGCAGTACTTC. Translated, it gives CSARRSGANYEQYF.

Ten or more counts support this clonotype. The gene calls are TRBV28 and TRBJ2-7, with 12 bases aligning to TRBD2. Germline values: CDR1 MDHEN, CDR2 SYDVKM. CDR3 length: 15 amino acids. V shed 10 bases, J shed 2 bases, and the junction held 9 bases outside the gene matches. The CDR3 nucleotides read TGTGCCACCTTGACTAGCGGGAGTGGAACCTACGAGCAGTACTTC. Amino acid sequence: CATLTSGSGTYEQYF.

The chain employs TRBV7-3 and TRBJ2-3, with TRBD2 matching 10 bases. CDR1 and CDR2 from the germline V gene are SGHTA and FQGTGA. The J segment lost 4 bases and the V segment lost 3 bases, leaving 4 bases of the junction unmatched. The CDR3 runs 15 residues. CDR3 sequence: CASSLSGRASDTQYF. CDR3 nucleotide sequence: TGTGCCAGCAGCTTGAGCGGGAGGGCCTCAGATACGCAGTATTTT.

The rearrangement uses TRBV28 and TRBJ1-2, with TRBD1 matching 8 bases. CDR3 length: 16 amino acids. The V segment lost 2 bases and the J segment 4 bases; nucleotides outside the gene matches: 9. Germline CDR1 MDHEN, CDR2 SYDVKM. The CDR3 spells CASSLDFRTGTYGYTF. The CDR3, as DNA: TGTGCCAGCAGTTTAGATTTCCGGACAGGGACCTATGGCTACACCTTC.

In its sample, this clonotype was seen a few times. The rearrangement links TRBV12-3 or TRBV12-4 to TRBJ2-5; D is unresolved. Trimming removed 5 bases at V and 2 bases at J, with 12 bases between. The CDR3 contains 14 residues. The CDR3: CASSPRRVQETQYF. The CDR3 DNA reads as TGTGCCAGCAGTCCCCGTAGGGTTCAAGAGACCCAGTACTTC.

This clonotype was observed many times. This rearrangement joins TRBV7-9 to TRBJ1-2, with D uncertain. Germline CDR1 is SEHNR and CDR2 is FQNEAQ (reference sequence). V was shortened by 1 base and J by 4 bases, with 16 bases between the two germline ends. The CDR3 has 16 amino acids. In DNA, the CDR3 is TGTGCCAGCAGCTTAGGGGGTGAGAGTCGCAGCTATGGCTACACCTTC. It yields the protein CASSLGGESRSYGYTF.

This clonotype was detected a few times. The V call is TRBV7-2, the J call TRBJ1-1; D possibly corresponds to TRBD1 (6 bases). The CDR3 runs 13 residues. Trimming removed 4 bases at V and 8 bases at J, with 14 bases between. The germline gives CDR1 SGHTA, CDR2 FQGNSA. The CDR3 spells CASSWDMGLEAFF. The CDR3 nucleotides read TGTGCCAGCAGCTGGGACATGGGCTTGGAAGCTTTCTTT. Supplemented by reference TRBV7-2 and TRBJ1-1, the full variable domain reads GAGVSQSPSNKVTEKGKDVELRCDPISGHTALYWYRQSLGQGLEFLIYFQGNSAPDKSGLPSDRFSAERTGGSVSTLTIQRTQQEDSAVYLCASSWDMGLEAFFGQGTRLTVV.

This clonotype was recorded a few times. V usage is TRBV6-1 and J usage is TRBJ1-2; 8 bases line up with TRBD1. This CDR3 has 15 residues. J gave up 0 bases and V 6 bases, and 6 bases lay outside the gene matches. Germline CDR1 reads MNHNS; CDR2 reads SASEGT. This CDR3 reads CASRRQGSTNYGYTF. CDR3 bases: TGTGCCAGCAGAAGACAGGGGAGTACTAACTATGGCTACACCTTC.

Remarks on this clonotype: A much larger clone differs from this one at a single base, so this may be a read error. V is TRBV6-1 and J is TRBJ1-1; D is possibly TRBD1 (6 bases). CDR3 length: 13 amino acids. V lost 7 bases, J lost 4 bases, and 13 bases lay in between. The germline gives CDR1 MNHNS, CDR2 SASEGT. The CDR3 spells CASTLTGITEAFF. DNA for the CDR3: TGTGCCAGCACCCTAACAGGGATCACTGAAGCTTTCTTT.

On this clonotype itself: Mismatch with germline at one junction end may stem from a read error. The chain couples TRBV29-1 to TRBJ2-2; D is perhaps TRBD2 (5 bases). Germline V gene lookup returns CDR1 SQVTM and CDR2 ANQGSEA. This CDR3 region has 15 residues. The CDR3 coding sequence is TGCAGCGTTGATGGAAGTAGAGGGAACAACGGGGAGCTGTTTTTT. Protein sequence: CSVDGSRGNNGELFF.

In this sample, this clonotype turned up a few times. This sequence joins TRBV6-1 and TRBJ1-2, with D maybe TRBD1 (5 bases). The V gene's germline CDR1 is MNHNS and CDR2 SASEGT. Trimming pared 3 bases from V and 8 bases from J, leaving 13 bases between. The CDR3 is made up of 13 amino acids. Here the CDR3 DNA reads TGTGCCAGCAGTGATGGAGGGGTTGGAGGCTACACCTTC. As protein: CASSDGGVGGYTF.

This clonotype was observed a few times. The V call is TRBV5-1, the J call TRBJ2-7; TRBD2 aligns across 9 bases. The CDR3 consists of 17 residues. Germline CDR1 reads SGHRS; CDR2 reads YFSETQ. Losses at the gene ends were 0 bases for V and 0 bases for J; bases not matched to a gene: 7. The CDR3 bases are TGCGCCAGCAGCTTGGCCGCTAGCGGGAATCTCTCCTACGAGCAGTACTTC. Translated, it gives CASSLAASGNLSYEQYF.

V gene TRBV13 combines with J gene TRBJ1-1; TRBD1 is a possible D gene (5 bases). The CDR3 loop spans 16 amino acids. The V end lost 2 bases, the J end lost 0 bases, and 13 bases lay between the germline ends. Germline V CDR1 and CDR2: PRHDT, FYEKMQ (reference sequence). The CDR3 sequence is CASSLYGGWVNTEAFF. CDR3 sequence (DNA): TGTGCCAGCAGCTTATACGGGGGTTGGGTGAACACTGAAGCTTTCTTT.

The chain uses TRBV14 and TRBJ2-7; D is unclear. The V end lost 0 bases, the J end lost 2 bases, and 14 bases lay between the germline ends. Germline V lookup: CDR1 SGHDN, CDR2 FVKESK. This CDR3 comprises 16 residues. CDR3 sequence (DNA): TGTGCCAGCAGCCAAGATCTGAGCAGCCTCACCTACGAGCAGTACTTC. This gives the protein CASSQDLSSLTYEQYF.

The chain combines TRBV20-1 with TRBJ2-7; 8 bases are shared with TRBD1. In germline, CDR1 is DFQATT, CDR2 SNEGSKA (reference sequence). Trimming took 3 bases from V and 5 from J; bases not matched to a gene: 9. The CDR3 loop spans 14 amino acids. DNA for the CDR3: TGCAGTGCTAGCCCGGGACAGGTTCGGCACGAGCAGTACTTC. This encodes CSASPGQVRHEQYF.

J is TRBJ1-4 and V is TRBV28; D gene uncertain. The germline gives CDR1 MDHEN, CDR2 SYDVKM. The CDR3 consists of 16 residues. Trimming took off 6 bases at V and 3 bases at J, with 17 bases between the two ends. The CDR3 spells CASRIYPGSSNEKLFF. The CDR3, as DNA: TGTGCCAGCAGAATCTATCCGGGTTCGTCTAATGAAAAACTGTTTTTT.